A selection of T cell receptor beta chains follows, all from one sample in a study of Graves' ophthalmopathy and Graves' hyperthyroidism. Via MiXCR, TCRdb re-called the multiplex PCR reads, giving one row per CDR3 protein. The data hold approximately 210,000 distinct CDR3 sequences, with under 30% observed a single time. Sequencing was done on a sample of peripheral blood. All receptors come from a man in his fifties with Graves' ophthalmopathy. Both conserved end residues are part of each CDR3. The order of the fields is D gene, clone size, V gene, J gene, CDR3 DNA, CDR3 protein. A D gene is named only where the DNA matches it firmly. Not all rows give a size; the values are once, few, many and, for expanded clones, a class.

D gene: TRBD2
clone size: many
V gene: TRBV11-1
J gene: TRBJ2-7
CDR3 DNA: TGTGCCAGCAGCTTTGATGGGACACATGGGACTAGCGACTTC
CDR3 protein: CASSFDGTHGTSDF

D gene: TRBD2
clone size: many
V gene: TRBV7-8
J gene: TRBJ2-5
CDR3 DNA: TGTGCCAGCAGCCCGGCGCCGATTCTAGCGGGGGGGGAGACCCAGTACTTC
CDR3 protein: CASSPAPILAGGETQYF

D gene: -
clone size: many
V gene: TRBV29-1
J gene: TRBJ1-2
CDR3 DNA: TGCAGCGTCAACTCCGGGGGGGGGAGGGGCTACACCTTC
CDR3 protein: CSVNSGGGRGYTF

D gene: TRBD1
clone size: -
V gene: TRBV11-2
J gene: TRBJ2-7
CDR3 DNA: TGTGCCAGCAGCTTTATTCCGGGACAGGGTCCCTACGAGCAGTACTTC
CDR3 protein: CASSFIPGQGPYEQYF

D gene: -
clone size: many
V gene: TRBV27
J gene: TRBJ1-2
CDR3 DNA: TGTGCCAGCAGGGACATGGGCGGGGGAGGATATGGCTACACCTTC
CDR3 protein: CASRDMGGGGYGYTF

D gene: -
clone size: many
V gene: TRBV6-1
J gene: TRBJ1-1
CDR3 DNA: TGTGCCAGCAGTGAAAGGAGGGGGAATCAGAACACTGAAGCTTTCTTT
CDR3 protein: CASSERRGNQNTEAFF

D gene: -
clone size: -
V gene: TRBV18
J gene: TRBJ2-7
CDR3 DNA: TGTGCCAGCTCACCACCGCTACGCTCCTACGAGCAGTACTTC
CDR3 protein: CASSPPLRSYEQYF

D gene: TRBD1
clone size: -
V gene: TRBV7-3
J gene: TRBJ2-3
CDR3 DNA: TGTGCCAGCAGCTCGGGACAGCTAAACACAGATACGCAGTATTTT
CDR3 protein: CASSSGQLNTDTQYF

D gene: -
clone size: -
V gene: TRBV28
J gene: TRBJ1-5
CDR3 DNA: TGTGCCAGCAGCCCTGGGGGGGAGTTGGGCAATCAGCCCCAGCATTTT
CDR3 protein: CASSPGGELGNQPQHF

D gene: -
clone size: -
V gene: TRBV28
J gene: TRBJ2-7
CDR3 DNA: TGTGCCAGCTCCCTCCGTGGGACACCGAACTACGAGCAGTACTTC
CDR3 protein: CASSLRGTPNYEQYF

D gene: -
clone size: many
V gene: TRBV6-2/TRBV6-3
J gene: TRBJ2-6
CDR3 DNA: TGTGCCTGCAACTCCAACGTCCTGACCTCTGGGGCCACCGTCCTGACTTTC
CDR3 protein: CACNSNVLTSGATVLTF

D gene: TRBD2
clone size: many
V gene: TRBV11-2
J gene: TRBJ2-7
CDR3 DNA: TGTGCCAGCAGCCCCTCGGGGGGGCGGGAGTCTTTCTACGAGCAGTACTTC
CDR3 protein: CASSPSGGRESFYEQYF

D gene: -
clone size: many
V gene: TRBV29-1
J gene: TRBJ2-5
CDR3 DNA: TGCAGCGGAGAGGGACAAGAGACCCAGTACTTC
CDR3 protein: CSGEGQETQYF

D gene: -
clone size: many
V gene: TRBV12-3/TRBV12-4
J gene: TRBJ1-2
CDR3 DNA: TGTGCCAGCAGGGACAGCCTGCGGGGAGGCTACACCTTC
CDR3 protein: CASRDSLRGGYTF

D gene: TRBD2
clone size: many
V gene: TRBV15
J gene: TRBJ2-5
CDR3 DNA: TGTGCCACCAGCAGAGATCAGGCGGGAGGGCCTGAGACCCAGTACTTC
CDR3 protein: CATSRDQAGGPETQYF

D gene: -
clone size: -
V gene: TRBV12-3/TRBV12-4
J gene: TRBJ1-2
CDR3 DNA: TGTGCCAGCAGTCCCCTGCCCGGACGGAAGAACTATGGCTACACCTTC
CDR3 protein: CASSPLPGRKNYGYTF

D gene: -
clone size: many
V gene: TRBV6-1
J gene: TRBJ1-5
CDR3 DNA: TGTGCCAGCAGTGAAGGCTGGGACATCCATAGCAATCAGCCCCAGCATTTT
CDR3 protein: CASSEGWDIHSNQPQHF

D gene: TRBD1
clone size: many
V gene: TRBV19
J gene: TRBJ1-2
CDR3 DNA: TGTGCCAGTAGATCGGGACAGGGGGCGTTAGTTCGGGGCTACACCTTC
CDR3 protein: CASRSGQGALVRGYTF

D gene: TRBD1
clone size: once
V gene: TRBV20-1
J gene: TRBJ1-6
CDR3 DNA: TGCAGTGCACGGGACAGCTATTCACCCCTCCACTTT
CDR3 protein: CSARDSYSPLHF

D gene: TRBD2
clone size: -
V gene: TRBV7-2
J gene: TRBJ2-5
CDR3 DNA: TGTGCCAGCAGCGTTAGCGGGGCCTTGTGGGAGACCCAGTACTTC
CDR3 protein: CASSVSGALWETQYF

D gene: TRBD1
clone size: many
V gene: TRBV12-3/TRBV12-4
J gene: TRBJ2-7
CDR3 DNA: TGTGCCAGCAGTTTAAGGACAGGGAGCGACGAGCAGTACTTC
CDR3 protein: CASSLRTGSDEQYF

D gene: -
clone size: -
V gene: TRBV13
J gene: TRBJ2-7
CDR3 DNA: TGTGCCAGCAGTTTATCGGACAGCCTAAAGTCCTACGAGCAGTACTTC
CDR3 protein: CASSLSDSLKSYEQYF

D gene: TRBD2
clone size: many
V gene: TRBV20-1
J gene: TRBJ2-7
CDR3 DNA: TGCAGTGCTAGAGAAGTAGCGGGAGGCGGGTACGAGCAGTACTTC
CDR3 protein: CSAREVAGGGYEQYF

D gene: -
clone size: few
V gene: TRBV12-3/TRBV12-4
J gene: TRBJ1-2
CDR3 DNA: TGTGCCAGCAGTGACGGGCCGGATGGCTACACCTTC
CDR3 protein: CASSDGPDGYTF

D gene: -
clone size: -
V gene: TRBV6-1
J gene: TRBJ1-2
CDR3 DNA: TGTGCCAGCCATAGAGGGGACTCGCGCGGCTACACCTTC
CDR3 protein: CASHRGDSRGYTF

D gene: -
clone size: -
V gene: TRBV6-2/TRBV6-3
J gene: TRBJ2-5
CDR3 DNA: TGTGCCAGCAGCCCGTTTGGTGGGGAAGAGACCCAGTACTTC
CDR3 protein: CASSPFGGEETQYF

D gene: TRBD1
clone size: -
V gene: TRBV12-3/TRBV12-4
J gene: TRBJ1-1
CDR3 DNA: TGTGCCAGCAGTAGCTATATAACAGGGGGCACTAGAAGAGCCGAAGCTTTCTTT
CDR3 protein: CASSSYITGGTRRAEAFF

D gene: TRBD2
clone size: many
V gene: TRBV4-3
J gene: TRBJ2-7
CDR3 DNA: TGCGCCAGCAGCCAAGGGACTAGCGGGGGGCCAAGCTCCTACGAGCAGTACTTC
CDR3 protein: CASSQGTSGGPSSYEQYF

D gene: -
clone size: many
V gene: TRBV20-1
J gene: TRBJ1-6
CDR3 DNA: TGCAGTGCTAGAGATCGGGACAAGTATAATTCACCCCTCCACTTT
CDR3 protein: CSARDRDKYNSPLHF

D gene: -
clone size: many
V gene: TRBV29-1
J gene: TRBJ1-5
CDR3 DNA: TGCAGCGTGAGTTCGGGGGGAGCCAATCAGCCCCAGCATTTT
CDR3 protein: CSVSSGGANQPQHF

D gene: TRBD1
clone size: -
V gene: TRBV11-3
J gene: TRBJ1-6
CDR3 DNA: TGTGCCAGCAGCGGGGACAGTTCTAATTCACCCCTCCACTTT
CDR3 protein: CASSGDSSNSPLHF

D gene: -
clone size: many
V gene: TRBV2
J gene: TRBJ2-7
CDR3 DNA: TGTGCCAGCAGTGAAAGGGGCAGAGGATCCTACGAGCAGTACTTC
CDR3 protein: CASSERGRGSYEQYF

D gene: TRBD1
clone size: many
V gene: TRBV28
J gene: TRBJ2-2
CDR3 DNA: TGTGCCAGCAGTTGGGGACAGGAATTCACCGGGGAGCTGTTTTTT
CDR3 protein: CASSWGQEFTGELFF

D gene: TRBD1
clone size: many
V gene: TRBV6-2/TRBV6-3
J gene: TRBJ1-2
CDR3 DNA: TGTGCCAGCAGTAGAGGGACAGGGAATGGCTACACCTTC
CDR3 protein: CASSRGTGNGYTF

D gene: TRBD2
clone size: many
V gene: TRBV6-5
J gene: TRBJ2-5
CDR3 DNA: TGTGCCAGCAGTTACGCAGCGGGAGGGCCGGAGACCCAGTACTTC
CDR3 protein: CASSYAAGGPETQYF

D gene: TRBD1
clone size: many
V gene: TRBV12-3/TRBV12-4
J gene: TRBJ1-2
CDR3 DNA: TGTGCCAGCAGTTTGACAGGGTCAAGATCGTATAAGTATGGCTACACCTTC
CDR3 protein: CASSLTGSRSYKYGYTF

D gene: TRBD1
clone size: many
V gene: TRBV19
J gene: TRBJ1-2
CDR3 DNA: TGTGCCAGTAGTATAGAACACCCCGGACAGGAAAACTATGGCTACACCTTC
CDR3 protein: CASSIEHPGQENYGYTF

D gene: -
clone size: many
V gene: TRBV13
J gene: TRBJ2-7
CDR3 DNA: TGTGCCAGCAGCTTCCTAGACCGGGAACAGTACTTC
CDR3 protein: CASSFLDREQYF

D gene: TRBD1
clone size: -
V gene: TRBV19
J gene: TRBJ1-1
CDR3 DNA: TGTGCCTCCCGGGTACAGGGGGCGAGGACTGAAGCTTTCTTT
CDR3 protein: CASRVQGARTEAFF

D gene: -
clone size: many
V gene: TRBV6-2/TRBV6-3
J gene: TRBJ2-7
CDR3 DNA: TGTGCCAGCAGTTACGCTCCAGGCCTCTCCTACGAGCAGTACTTC
CDR3 protein: CASSYAPGLSYEQYF